One TCR beta chain is described in this entry. Antigen specificity is unknown. What was amplified from RNA transcripts were TCR beta CDR3 regions. RT-PCR in the first round (using the HTBI primer set) targeted the TCR CDR3. TCRdb processed the multiplex PCR reads anew with MiXCR; each CDR3 protein has one entry. The sample has more than 300,000 distinct CDR3 sequences, roughly 15% seen once. This sample is drawn from a study of T cells in Graves' hyperthyroidism and ophthalmopathy. Study results and limitations: Progression to ophthalmopathy was predicted a median of roughly seven months early.

V dropped 0 bases and J dropped 2 bases, with 8 bases sitting between them. Germline loops: CDR1 WNHNN, CDR2 SYGVQD (reference sequence). The length of the CDR3 is 14 residues. Sequenced sample: blood. This sequence joins TRBV10-1 and TRBJ2-7; no definite D call. The origin of this receptor is a woman between 25 and 40 years old with Graves' ophthalmopathy. This CDR3 reads CASSESLTAYEQYF. CDR3 nucleotide sequence: TGCGCCAGCAGTGAGTCTTTAACCGCCTACGAGCAGTACTTC.